One T cell receptor beta chain is described in this entry. Its antigen is currently not known. No per-base quality is available; no much larger clone lies one base away. The V end gives up 4 bases and the J end 4 bases, leaving 8 bases in the junction not matched to a gene. The CDR3 runs 14 amino acids, cysteine and phenylalanine included. The CDR3 DNA has 42 bases and is translated from base 1. In the germline V gene, CDR1 corresponds to SGHDT and CDR2 to YYEEEE. These data are taken from a study of cytomegalovirus exposure and HLA in healthy donors (dated by TCRdb to 2016 to 2017). Describing the broader study: According to an earlier analysis of 587 of the donors, 200 million or so T cells yielded 90 million to 130 million unique TCR beta sequences and approximately 280 Gb of sequence data. Roughly 300 gigabases of sequencing data and 80 million or so unique TCR sequences were included in an early release covering 550 to 650 HLA-typed donors. Among the approximately 400 genotyped donors, more than 70% belonged to the genetic ancestry cluster associated with self-reported Caucasian donors. The study aimed to test whether signatures of past pathogen exposure could be identified by cataloging public T cell receptors. The T cell repertoires of some 670 subjects were profiled by immunosequencing and related to cytomegalovirus serostatus. A separate validation cohort of 100 to 150 different subjects was used in addition to the approximately 640-subject first cohort. High-throughput TCR immunosequencing, statistical association of individual TCRs with disease status, and machine learning were combined to predict cytomegalovirus infection status. A later analysis re-examined previously published TCR beta repertoires from roughly 720 donors and added high-resolution HLA genotyping to investigate patterns of TCR occurrence. In the later analysis, no new phenotypic data were used to find candidate immune exposures; instead, reliance was placed on TCR beta sequences and their occurrence across donors. An earlier analysis of around 540 of the donors applied high-throughput TCR beta sequencing to assess whether each TCR beta V gene segment acted as functional or pseudogenic. Alongside the repertoire data, information on donor age, sex, ethnicity and CMV serostatus was compiled. A later genetic analysis took genome-wide SNP genotypes for about three fifths of the 666 donors and used that subset as a discovery cohort. All discovery cohort repertoires had been generated on a single sequencing platform. Both class I and class II loci were covered by HLA typing, at four-digit resolution. Typing coverage differed by locus: A, B, C, DRB1 and DQB1 were typed in about 629-640 donors, DQA1 in around 500, DPA1 in over 600, and DPB1 in 472. About five DR-DQ haplotypes were treated as single units for association and clustering because of strong linkage in the cohort. Among 350 to 400 genotyped donors of the cohort, an average of about 240,000 unique TCR beta nucleotide sequences were sequenced per donor, roughly 18% of them non-productive. What the authors observed across the whole study: In a later genetic analysis, a missense DCLRE1C variant was associated with V-gene and J-gene trimming of TCR beta chains, and the association was replicated in an independent cohort. Some IMGT-functional V segments, including TRBV6-2 and TRBV6-3, could not be distinguished by the 87-base-pair reads and were therefore excluded. Correlated functional status among segregating V segments might reflect linkage disequilibrium, but an unknown experimental factor could not be ruled out. Cytomegalovirus status was reported to be diagnosed by the classifier with high specificity and sensitivity in both the original and validation cohorts. A later analysis reported that several top co-occurrence clusters appeared linked to parvovirus B19, influenza, CMV and Epstein-Barr virus. Most CMV-associated TCR beta chains appeared to be HLA-restricted in a later analysis, and the HLA associations seemed to be driven largely by CMV exposure. In a later analysis, the rate of TCR association differed among HLA loci, with DRB1 alleles having the most associated TCRs and HLA-C alleles having the fewest. The presence/absence analyses assumed that sequencing depth was roughly uniform across donors, and that assumption may not be true. This cohort had only TCR beta chains sequenced, and the lack of alpha or paired-chain data limited which features could be detected. Because counts were too low, about 17 rarely observed V segments, including chromosome 9 orphons, were excluded from the earlier analysis of 587 of the donors. Across donors, most TCR sequences were observed very rarely, whereas some public TCRs were present in many individuals. An earlier analysis of around 540 of the donors showed that most TCR beta V segments appeared in productive rearrangements either about 87% or about 30% of the time, which broadly matched IMGT annotations. When HLA alleles, especially DR and DQ, strongly co-occurred, TCR associations were difficult to assign to individual alleles. In the study, around 160 TCR beta chains were listed as associated with cytomegalovirus. A further reported finding was that TCR beta sequences accurately predicted the HLA-A and HLA-B alleles for most subjects in the first cohort. Because some donors lacked HLA typing at each locus, the association tests relied only on the typed subset. A later analysis associated about 18,000 TCR beta sequences with specific HLA alleles at a false discovery rate of 0.05. A later genetic analysis reported fewer N-insertions in productive TCRs among donors in an Asian-associated ancestry cluster than the approximately 700-donor mean. The only immune exposure information available for the cohort was CMV serostatus. A group of highly shared sequence variants was considered likely to be a technical artifact of the sequencing pipeline. In a later analysis, HLA-associated TCR beta chains were found to be more clonally expanded and to have lower generation probabilities than equally common non-associated chains. The authors suggested that the approach could potentially be extended to other disease states and immunological phenotypes. In vitro tests confirmed that a few of the cytomegalovirus-associated TCR beta chains recognize cytomegalovirus antigens.

The library was prepared using the immunoSEQ multiplex PCR assay. For the multiplex PCR, a mixture combining 60 forward primers for TCR Vbeta segments and 13 reverse primers for TCR Jbeta segments was used. A multiplex PCR assay on genomic DNA amplified the CDR3 region of rearranged TCR beta genes. The Illumina HiSeq System was used to sequence the amplified TCR beta libraries as 87-base-pair reads. In the authors' own workflow: A later analysis tallied tens of millions of unique TCR beta chains across the approximately 670 repertoires, and approximately 12 million of those chains were shared by two or more donors. A nearest-neighbor algorithm error-corrected the raw reads and collapsed the reads into unique sequences, merging closely related sequences to remove PCR and sequencing errors. V, D and J gene segments were assigned by aligning CDR3 sequences to IMGT reference sequences. For a sequence to be retained, a match of at least six nucleotides to both a V gene segment and a J gene segment was required. A rearrangement counted as productive if the CDR3 had no stop codons and remained in frame with V and J, and every other rearrangement counted as non-productive. CDR3 was defined by IMGT convention, running from the second conserved V-encoded cysteine to the conserved J-encoded phenylalanine. The earlier analysis of about 560 of the donors excluded any sequence lacking an unambiguous match to a single V gene segment. In an earlier analysis of a few hundred of the donors, a V segment was called functional when productive rearrangements were above 56.7%, and segregating when the standard deviation between donors exceeded 5%. A statistical classification framework was built to diagnose cytomegalovirus status from the catalog of TCR beta chain sequences. In a later analysis, TCR nucleotide sequences were compared against IMGT/GENE-DB human TR gene sequences so that V and J genes could be assigned. Using the TCRdist pipeline, a later analysis assigned CDR3 sequences along with most-parsimonious VDJ recombination scenarios. In a later analysis, every TCR beta chain was defined by the combination of its CDR3 amino acid sequence and its V-gene family, and reads without a unique V-gene family were dropped. A later analysis removed several hundred highly shared, low-generation-probability nucleotide sequences to deal with suspected cross-contamination and a sequencing artifact. A later analysis calculated a clonal expansion index for each public chain from normalized within-repertoire ranks of inferred template counts. A later analysis computed generation probabilities with a VDJ recombination model fitted to out-of-frame rearrangements, and checked the results against IGoR. In a later analysis, hypergeometric tests were used to score TCR-TCR, TCR-HLA and TCR-CMV co-occurrence, with a repertoire-size bias correction applied to TCR pairs. To estimate false discovery rates, a later analysis permuted the HLA or CMV assignments 20 times. In a later analysis, co-occurring TCRs were grouped using DBSCAN, with TCRdist sequence similarity added in when clustering inside HLA-allele-positive subsets. For co-occurrence clustering, repertoires with fewer than 30,000 or more than 120,000 public chains were excluded, along with about five repertoires with anomalous nucleotide sharing. TCRdb limited this immuneACCESS table to in-frame rearrangements with V and J called. A share of clones is missing; checked studies link under half to unresolved V genes, and the rest is unexplained. The V and J calls and the clone size are those of that table, but D and trimming were determined from the DNA. In all, the sample holds about 180,000 clones, and more than 75% of those were seen once. The leading ten clones occupy under 3% of the sample.

The cohort was made up of 666 healthy bone marrow donors. At the time of sampling, every cohort member was nominally healthy, though immune exposures that went unrecorded were likely present. The donor was CMV seropositive and was included in the group of almost 300 seropositive cohort members. Every donor gave a peripheral blood sample, and the peripheral blood mononuclear cells from that sample were used for TCR beta sequencing. The Qiagen DNeasy Blood Extraction Kit was used to extract genomic DNA from the blood cell samples. The receptor was isolated from a woman in her 30s in good health and CMV-seropositive. Specimen: PBMCs. Recombination joined TRBV5-6 with TRBJ2-7, with 7 junctional bases fitting TRBD1. The CDR3 protein: CASSPWTGRYEQYF. The nucleotide sequence is TGTGCCAGCAGCCCGTGGACAGGCAGGTACGAGCAGTACTTC.